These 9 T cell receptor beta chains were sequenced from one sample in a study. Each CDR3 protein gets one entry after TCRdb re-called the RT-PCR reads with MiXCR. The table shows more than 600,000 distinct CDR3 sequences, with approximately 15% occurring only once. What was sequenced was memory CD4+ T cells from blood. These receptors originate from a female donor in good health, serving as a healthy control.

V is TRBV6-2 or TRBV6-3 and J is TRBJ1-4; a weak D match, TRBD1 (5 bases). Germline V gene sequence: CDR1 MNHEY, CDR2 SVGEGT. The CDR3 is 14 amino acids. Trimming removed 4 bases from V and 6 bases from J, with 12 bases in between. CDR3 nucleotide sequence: TGTGCCAGCAGTTCGCCAGCGGGGGATGAAAAACTGTTTTTT. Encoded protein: CASSSPAGDEKLFF.

This chain's CDR3 is CSARNIDTQYF. CDR3 coding DNA: TGCAGTGCCAGAAATATAGATACGCAGTATTTT. The V call is TRBV20-1, the J call TRBJ2-3, with D unresolved. The CDR3 consists of 11 residues. Germline CDR1 DFQATT, CDR2 SNEGSKA (reference sequence). Between the trimmed V and J ends, which lost 6 bases and 5 bases, there was a span of 9 bases.

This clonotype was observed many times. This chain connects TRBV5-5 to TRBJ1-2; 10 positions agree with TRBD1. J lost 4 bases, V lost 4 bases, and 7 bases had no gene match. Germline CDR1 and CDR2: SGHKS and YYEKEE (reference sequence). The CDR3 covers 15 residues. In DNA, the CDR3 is TGTGCCAGCAGCCCGGTGGGACAGGGGCCCTATGGCTACACCTTC. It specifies CASSPVGQGPYGYTF.

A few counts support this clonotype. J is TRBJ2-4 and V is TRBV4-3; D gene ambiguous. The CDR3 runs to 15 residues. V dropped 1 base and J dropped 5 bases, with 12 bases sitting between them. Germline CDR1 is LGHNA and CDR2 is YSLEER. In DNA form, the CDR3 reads TGCGCCAGCAGCCAAGGACACACGACCGAAAACATTCAGTACTTC. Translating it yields CASSQGHTTENIQYF.

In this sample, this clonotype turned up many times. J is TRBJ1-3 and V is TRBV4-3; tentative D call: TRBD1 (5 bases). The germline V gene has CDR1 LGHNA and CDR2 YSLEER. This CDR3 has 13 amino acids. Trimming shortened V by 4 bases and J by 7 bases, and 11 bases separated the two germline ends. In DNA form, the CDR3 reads TGCGCCAGCAGCCGATCGGACACCAACACCATATATTTT. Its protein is CASSRSDTNTIYF.

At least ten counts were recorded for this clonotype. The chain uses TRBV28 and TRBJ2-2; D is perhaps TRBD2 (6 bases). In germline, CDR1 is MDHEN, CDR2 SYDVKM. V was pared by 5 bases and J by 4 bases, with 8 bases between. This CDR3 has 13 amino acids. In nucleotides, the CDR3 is TGTGCCAGCAGTCTCGGGAGCACCGGGGAGCTGTTTTTT. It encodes CASSLGSTGELFF.

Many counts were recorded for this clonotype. The CDR3 nucleotides read TGCAGTGCTAGAGTGGCGGGAGGAGGAGAGGAGACCCAGTACTTC. This sequence encodes CSARVAGGGEETQYF. V is TRBV20-1 and J is TRBJ2-5, with 8 positions matching TRBD2. Losses at the gene ends were 1 base for V and 5 bases for J; bases not matched to a gene: 9. This CDR3 has 15 residues. In germline, CDR1 is DFQATT, CDR2 SNEGSKA (reference sequence).

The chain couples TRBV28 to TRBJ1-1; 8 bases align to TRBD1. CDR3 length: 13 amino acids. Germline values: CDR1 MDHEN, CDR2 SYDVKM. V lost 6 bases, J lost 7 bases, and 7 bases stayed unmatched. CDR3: CASRVQGEDEAFF. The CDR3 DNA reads TGTGCCAGCAGGGTACAGGGGGAGGATGAAGCTTTCTTT.

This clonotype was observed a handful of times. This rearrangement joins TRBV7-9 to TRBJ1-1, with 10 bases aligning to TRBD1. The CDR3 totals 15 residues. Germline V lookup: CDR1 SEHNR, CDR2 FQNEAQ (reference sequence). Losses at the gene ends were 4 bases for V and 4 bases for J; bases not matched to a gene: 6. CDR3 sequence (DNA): TGTGCCAGCAGCTCAACCCGACAGGGGGCCACTGAAGCTTTCTTT. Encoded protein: CASSSTRQGATEAFF. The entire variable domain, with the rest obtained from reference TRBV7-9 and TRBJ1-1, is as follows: DTGVSQNPRHKITKRGQNVTFRCDPISEHNRLYWYRQTLGQGPEFLTYFQNEAQLEKSRLLSDRFSAERPKGSFSTLEIQRTEQGDSAMYLCASSSTRQGATEAFFGQGTRLTVV.